These T cell receptor beta chains were read from a single sample in a study of T-cell memory formation after mild COVID-19. TCRdb reanalysed the 5' RACE reads using MiXCR and keeps one entry per CDR3 protein. The data hold about 350,000 distinct CDR3 sequences, with roughly 13% observed a single time. The sequenced sample was PBMCs or a T cell subset sorted from them (not recorded which). The receptor source for this set is a man between 18 and 35 years old who had mild COVID-19 (a few samples of this study predate the infection). Cell type and time point are not known. The CDR3 runs from the conserved cysteine through the conserved F or W. A D gene is named only where the DNA matches it firmly. For some rows the clone size is stated as once, few or many, or as a class when expanded; others skip it.

V gene	J gene	D gene	clone size	CDR3 DNA	CDR3 protein
TRBV4-1	TRBJ1-5	NA	NA	TGCGCCAGCAGCCATGGGAGGACAGTCCTCGATAGCAATCAGCCCCAGCATTTT	CASSHGRTVLDSNQPQHF
TRBV12-3/TRBV12-4	TRBJ2-7	NA	many	TGTGCCAGCAGCCAAGGGAGGTCCTACGAGCAGTACTTC	CASSQGRSYEQYF
TRBV4-1	TRBJ2-3	NA	NA	TGCGCCAGCAGCCAAGATTGGACAGATTTCACAGATACGCAGTATTTT	CASSQDWTDFTDTQYF
TRBV30	TRBJ2-7	NA	NA	TGTGCCTGGAGTAGGAGATTCTACGAGCAGTACTTC	CAWSRRFYEQYF
TRBV19	TRBJ2-6	NA	few	TGTGCCAGTAGCTTTAGTAACTCTGGGGCCAACGTCCTGACTTTC	CASSFSNSGANVLTF
TRBV14	TRBJ1-2	TRBD1	NA	TGTGCCAGCAGCCAAGATCAAGACGGTTGGACAGGGGGGGCCTATGGCTACACCTTC	CASSQDQDGWTGGAYGYTF
TRBV5-1	TRBJ2-3	NA	NA	TGCGCCAGCAGCCGAGACACACCTAGCACAGATACGCAGTATTTT	CASSRDTPSTDTQYF
TRBV5-4	TRBJ2-2	NA	NA	TGTGCCAGCAGCTCGAGCGGGTCCTCAGTAGAACTGAACACCGGGGAGCTGTTTTTT	CASSSSGSSVELNTGELFF
TRBV20-1	TRBJ2-5	TRBD2	many	TGCAGTGCCGCCATAGCGGGGGGTTTAGAGACCCAGTACTTC	CSAAIAGGLETQYF
TRBV20-1	TRBJ2-6	TRBD2	few	TGCAGTGCGGGGCTAGCGGAACCTGGGGCCAACGTCCTGACTTTC	CSAGLAEPGANVLTF
TRBV6-5	TRBJ1-3	NA	once	TGTGCCAGCAGAGGACTGATCTCTGGAAACACCATATATTTT	CASRGLISGNTIYF
TRBV20-1	TRBJ2-5	NA	few	TGCAGTGCTAGAAAGACACCAGAGACCCAGTACTTC	CSARKTPETQYF
TRBV7-3	TRBJ2-3	NA	NA	TGTGCCAGCAGCTTGAGTTTTACTGGAGGGACAGATACGCAGTATTTT	CASSLSFTGGTDTQYF
TRBV7-9	TRBJ1-4	NA	few	TGTGCCAGCAGCTTAAATTTCCCCCCTGAAAAACTGTTTTTT	CASSLNFPPEKLFF